This TCR beta chain is drawn from a study of neoadjuvant anti-PD-1 for oral cavity cancer. The overall study: Patients without progression got a fourth dose around day 43. Points from the study as a whole: Post-nivolumab, blood T cell clonality was significantly elevated in non-responders.

The data were produced by immunoSEQ multiplex PCR, yet TCRdb's version contains in-frame clones alone and is incomplete. Here the sample spans 10,000 or so clones, approximately 59% being singletons. The time point: after neoadjuvant nivolumab, at surgical resection. The ends lost 3 bases at V and 5 bases at J; junction bases unmatched: 10. The CDR3 covers 16 residues. Per germline, CDR1 SGHDT and CDR2 YYEEEE. A note on this clone: Its antigen is still unknown.

V and J are TRBV5-6 and TRBJ2-1; 8 bases agree with TRBD1. The sequence came from a person between 40 and 85 years old with oral cavity squamous cell carcinoma. Sequencing was performed on PBMCs, taken after nivolumab (anti-PD-1) treatment. This CDR3 reads CASSSAPGTGDNEQFF. DNA of the CDR3: TGTGCCAGCAGCTCCGCCCCCGGGACAGGAGACAATGAGCAGTTCTTC.